These T cell receptor beta chains were read from a single sample in a study of beta chain features in type 1 diabetes. Data came from immunoSEQ multiplex PCR; TCRdb stores just in-frame clones and leaves some out. The sample lists 200,000 to 250,000 clones; roughly two thirds were seen once. The specimen was naive CD4+ T cells from blood. These receptors were collected from a man in his thirties or forties in good health. Both conserved end residues are part of each CDR3. A D gene is named only where the DNA matches it firmly. The size entry is marked missing in some rows and otherwise reads once, few, many or a size class.

cdr3_length: 15; j_call: TRBJ1-4; d_call: -; v_call: TRBV9; clone_size: -; cdr3_aa: CASSVAAGFNEKLFF; cdr3_nt: TGTGCCAGCAGCGTAGCGGCAGGGTTTAATGAAAAACTGTTTTTT
cdr3_length: 16; j_call: TRBJ2-1; d_call: TRBD2; v_call: TRBV7-9; clone_size: once; cdr3_aa: CASSHSGRSSYNEQFF; cdr3_nt: TGTGCCAGCAGCCATAGCGGGAGGAGCTCCTACAATGAGCAGTTCTTC
cdr3_length: 13; j_call: TRBJ2-7; d_call: -; v_call: TRBV9; clone_size: once; cdr3_aa: CASSASGYYEQYF; cdr3_nt: TGTGCCAGCAGCGCCTCGGGCTACTACGAGCAGTACTTC
cdr3_length: 15; j_call: TRBJ1-1; d_call: -; v_call: TRBV5-6; clone_size: -; cdr3_aa: CASSSRAQTNTEAFF; cdr3_nt: TGTGCCAGCAGCTCCCGGGCCCAGACGAACACTGAAGCTTTCTTT
cdr3_length: 13; j_call: TRBJ2-7; d_call: -; v_call: TRBV18; clone_size: -; cdr3_aa: CASSPSGSYEQYF; cdr3_nt: TGTGCCAGCTCACCATCTGGGTCCTACGAGCAGTACTTC
cdr3_length: 12; j_call: TRBJ2-1; d_call: -; v_call: TRBV28; clone_size: few; cdr3_aa: CALRDTHNEQFF; cdr3_nt: TGTGCCCTCAGGGACACCCACAATGAGCAGTTCTTC
cdr3_length: 12; j_call: TRBJ1-5; d_call: -; v_call: TRBV7-9; clone_size: once; cdr3_aa: CASSFGDQPQHF; cdr3_nt: TGTGCCAGCAGCTTCGGAGATCAGCCCCAGCATTTT
cdr3_length: 14; j_call: TRBJ2-5; d_call: TRBD1; v_call: TRBV2; clone_size: few; cdr3_aa: CASSGGQYQETQYF; cdr3_nt: TGTGCCAGCAGTGGGGGACAGTATCAAGAGACCCAGTACTTC
cdr3_length: 16; j_call: TRBJ2-1; d_call: -; v_call: TRBV4-3; clone_size: few; cdr3_aa: CASSPLLGGGHNEQFF; cdr3_nt: TGCGCCAGCAGCCCACTCCTGGGGGGAGGTCACAATGAGCAGTTCTTC
cdr3_length: 12; j_call: TRBJ1-2; d_call: -; v_call: TRBV29-1; clone_size: few; cdr3_aa: CSVAEGLYGYTF; cdr3_nt: TGCAGCGTTGCTGAGGGACTCTATGGCTACACCTTC
cdr3_length: 13; j_call: TRBJ2-7; d_call: -; v_call: TRBV28; clone_size: -; cdr3_aa: CASTGTGLYEQYF; cdr3_nt: TGTGCCAGCACAGGAACGGGACTGTACGAGCAGTACTTC
cdr3_length: 13; j_call: TRBJ1-2; d_call: -; v_call: TRBV25-1; clone_size: -; cdr3_aa: CASSPDGFYGYTF; cdr3_nt: TGTGCCAGCAGTCCGGACGGCTTTTATGGCTACACCTTC
cdr3_length: 14; j_call: TRBJ2-1; d_call: TRBD2; v_call: TRBV30; clone_size: -; cdr3_aa: CAWARLLAGGEQFF; cdr3_nt: TGTGCCTGGGCAAGGCTTCTAGCGGGAGGTGAGCAGTTCTTC
cdr3_length: 12; j_call: TRBJ2-1; d_call: TRBD1; v_call: TRBV30; clone_size: few; cdr3_aa: CAWSADRGDQFF; cdr3_nt: TGTGCCTGGAGTGCCGACAGGGGCGATCAGTTCTTC
cdr3_length: 14; j_call: TRBJ2-3; d_call: -; v_call: TRBV9; clone_size: -; cdr3_aa: CASSVGSDTDTQYF; cdr3_nt: TGTGCCAGCAGCGTAGGTAGCGACACAGATACGCAGTATTTT
cdr3_length: 16; j_call: TRBJ2-7; d_call: -; v_call: TRBV7-2; clone_size: few; cdr3_aa: CASSARPRRGSYEQYF; cdr3_nt: TGTGCCAGCAGCGCCAGACCTCGACGGGGCTCCTACGAGCAGTACTTC
cdr3_length: 15; j_call: TRBJ2-3; d_call: -; v_call: TRBV9; clone_size: -; cdr3_aa: CASSVVASSTDTQYF; cdr3_nt: TGTGCCAGCAGCGTAGTCGCCTCTAGCACAGATACGCAGTATTTT
cdr3_length: 15; j_call: TRBJ2-7; d_call: -; v_call: TRBV15; clone_size: -; cdr3_aa: CATSTLGTVGYEQYF; cdr3_nt: TGTGCCACCAGCACCCTTGGGACCGTGGGCTACGAGCAGTACTTC
cdr3_length: 17; j_call: TRBJ2-1; d_call: TRBD2; v_call: TRBV9; clone_size: few; cdr3_aa: CASSVVSAGATYNEQFF; cdr3_nt: TGTGCCAGCAGCGTAGTATCAGCGGGGGCCACCTACAATGAGCAGTTCTTC
cdr3_length: 11; j_call: TRBJ2-2; d_call: -; v_call: TRBV6-7; clone_size: -; cdr3_aa: CASSDTGELFF; cdr3_nt: TGTGCCAGCAGTGACACCGGGGAGCTGTTTTTT
cdr3_length: 13; j_call: TRBJ2-2; d_call: -; v_call: TRBV29-1; clone_size: once; cdr3_aa: CSVYRWDTGELFF; cdr3_nt: TGCAGCGTCTACCGATGGGACACCGGGGAGCTGTTTTTT
cdr3_length: 14; j_call: TRBJ2-3; d_call: -; v_call: TRBV10-3; clone_size: -; cdr3_aa: CATTGDKPTDTQYF; cdr3_nt: TGTGCCACAACTGGGGACAAACCCACAGATACGCAGTATTTT
cdr3_length: 15; j_call: TRBJ2-3; d_call: TRBD1; v_call: TRBV6-5; clone_size: -; cdr3_aa: CASSLRTGRTDTQYF; cdr3_nt: TGTGCCAGCAGTCTGCGGACAGGGCGCACAGATACGCAGTATTTT
cdr3_length: 10; j_call: TRBJ1-2; d_call: -; v_call: TRBV27; clone_size: -; cdr3_aa: CASSDGGYTF; cdr3_nt: TGTGCCAGCAGTGATGGGGGCTACACCTTC
cdr3_length: 14; j_call: TRBJ2-1; d_call: -; v_call: TRBV10-3; clone_size: -; cdr3_aa: CAIRGVSGNNEQFF; cdr3_nt: TGTGCCATCAGGGGGGTGTCTGGTAACAATGAGCAGTTCTTC
cdr3_length: 14; j_call: TRBJ2-3; d_call: -; v_call: TRBV29-1; clone_size: -; cdr3_aa: CSVRGGGNTDTQYF; cdr3_nt: TGCAGCGTTCGGGGAGGTGGGAACACAGATACGCAGTATTTT
cdr3_length: 15; j_call: TRBJ2-7; d_call: -; v_call: TRBV12-5; clone_size: few; cdr3_aa: CASGPAGALSYEQYF; cdr3_nt: TGTGCTAGTGGCCCTGCGGGGGCCCTGTCCTACGAGCAGTACTTC
cdr3_length: 16; j_call: TRBJ2-7; d_call: -; v_call: TRBV7-2; clone_size: -; cdr3_aa: CASSRTVLLPLGEQYF; cdr3_nt: TGTGCCAGCAGTCGGACAGTCCTTCTGCCTTTAGGAGAGCAGTACTTC
cdr3_length: 13; j_call: TRBJ2-7; d_call: -; v_call: TRBV23-1; clone_size: -; cdr3_aa: CASSQYKRLTGNF; cdr3_nt: TGCGCCAGCAGTCAATATAAGCGGCTAACCGGGAACTTC
cdr3_length: 14; j_call: TRBJ2-1; d_call: -; v_call: TRBV29-1; clone_size: few; cdr3_aa: CSVDRGSSYNEQFF; cdr3_nt: TGCAGCGTTGACCGGGGGAGCTCCTACAATGAGCAGTTCTTC
cdr3_length: 13; j_call: TRBJ2-3; d_call: -; v_call: TRBV7-2; clone_size: -; cdr3_aa: CASSWVVVSPQYF; cdr3_nt: TGTGCCAGCAGCTGGGTAGTTGTGAGTCCGCAGTATTTT
cdr3_length: 14; j_call: TRBJ1-1; d_call: -; v_call: TRBV29-1; clone_size: -; cdr3_aa: CSVDVQGENTEAFF; cdr3_nt: TGCAGCGTTGATGTACAGGGAGAGAACACTGAAGCTTTCTTT
cdr3_length: 13; j_call: TRBJ2-1; d_call: TRBD2; v_call: TRBV4-3; clone_size: -; cdr3_aa: CASSQAREAMRLF; cdr3_nt: TGCGCCAGCAGCCAAGCACGGGAGGCCATGAGGCTCTTC
cdr3_length: 14; j_call: TRBJ2-2; d_call: TRBD2; v_call: TRBV7-2; clone_size: few; cdr3_aa: CASSLGGRTGELFF; cdr3_nt: TGTGCCAGCAGCTTAGGCGGGAGGACCGGGGAGCTGTTTTTT
cdr3_length: 15; j_call: TRBJ2-3; d_call: -; v_call: TRBV7-2; clone_size: few; cdr3_aa: CASSLVQWGTDTQYF; cdr3_nt: TGTGCCAGCAGCTTAGTACAGTGGGGCACAGATACGCAGTATTTT
cdr3_length: 15; j_call: TRBJ2-7; d_call: TRBD2; v_call: TRBV10-3; clone_size: -; cdr3_aa: CAIRIGTSGTYEQYF; cdr3_nt: TGTGCCATCAGAATCGGGACTAGCGGAACCTACGAGCAGTACTTC
cdr3_length: 14; j_call: TRBJ2-3; d_call: -; v_call: TRBV2; clone_size: -; cdr3_aa: CASSEDTRTDTQYF; cdr3_nt: TGTGCCAGCAGTGAAGACACTAGGACAGATACGCAGTATTTT
cdr3_length: 12; j_call: TRBJ2-4; d_call: -; v_call: TRBV18; clone_size: -; cdr3_aa: CASSPDDLLQYF; cdr3_nt: TGTGCCAGCTCACCAGACGACTTACTTCAGTACTTC
cdr3_length: 15; j_call: TRBJ2-7; d_call: TRBD1; v_call: TRBV9; clone_size: -; cdr3_aa: CASSVGQGVSYEQYF; cdr3_nt: TGTGCCAGCAGCGTAGGGCAGGGGGTCTCCTACGAGCAGTACTTC
cdr3_length: 13; j_call: TRBJ1-1; d_call: TRBD1; v_call: TRBV29-1; clone_size: -; cdr3_aa: CSVSGQANTEAFF; cdr3_nt: TGCAGCGTTTCGGGACAGGCGAACACTGAAGCTTTCTTT